A selection of T cell receptor beta chains follows, all from one sample in a study of cytomegalovirus exposure and HLA in healthy donors. Assay used: immunoSEQ multiplex PCR; TCRdb lists only in-frame clones, some missing. This sample has 200,000 or so clones, with about 72% found just once. The sequenced sample was PBMCs. These receptors were obtained from a male donor in good health and CMV-seronegative. Both conserved end residues are trimmed from each CDR3.

CDR3aa: ASSSIQGKNIQY
len: 12
v_gene: TRBV7-2

CDR3aa: ATDGRSSGASDTEAF
len: 15
v_gene: TRBV10-1

CDR3aa: ASSHSSWVGIYGYT
len: 14
v_gene: TRBV9

CDR3aa: ASSYSGGLLMGDTQY
len: 15
v_gene: TRBV7-6

CDR3aa: ASSFEDMNTEAF
len: 12
v_gene: TRBV19

CDR3aa: ASSLRLAGEDYTQY
len: 14
v_gene: TRBV7-8

CDR3aa: ASSPEAPRLNYGYT
len: 14
v_gene: TRBV5-6

CDR3aa: ASRRPGQGAPRAF
len: 13
v_gene: TRBV21-1

CDR3aa: ASSKAHRGPPQPQH
len: 14
v_gene: TRBV21-1

CDR3aa: SVDGPGQLSPGTEAF
len: 15
v_gene: TRBV29-1

CDR3aa: ASSVGTQGTDTQY
len: 13
v_gene: TRBV6-1

CDR3aa: ASSPRQGSGANVLT
len: 14
v_gene: TRBV7-9

CDR3aa: ASSVGQGVTEAF
len: 12
v_gene: TRBV5-1

CDR3aa: SAPTRYEQY
len: 9
v_gene: TRBV20-1

CDR3aa: ASSPPEGGHYEQY
len: 13
v_gene: TRBV28

CDR3aa: ASSFVFGNTIY
len: 11
v_gene: TRBV6-5

CDR3aa: ASSYSTGGRFGYT
len: 13
v_gene: TRBV6-5

CDR3aa: ASSQTGGSTEAF
len: 12
v_gene: TRBV4-1

CDR3aa: ASSQDTGTFQETQY
len: 14
v_gene: TRBV4-1

CDR3aa: ASSWQGLPEQY
len: 11
v_gene: TRBV6-6

CDR3aa: AISESGTFYEQY
len: 12
v_gene: TRBV10-3

CDR3aa: ASSSAGGNYGYT
len: 12
v_gene: TRBV28

CDR3aa: ASSPQRSGGYGYT
len: 13
v_gene: TRBV27

CDR3aa: ASSLTDGTSEADTQY
len: 15
v_gene: TRBV5-1

CDR3aa: ATSKGLAENTGELF
len: 14
v_gene: TRBV15

CDR3aa: ASSGQGPYEQY
len: 11
v_gene: TRBV5-1

CDR3aa: ASSPSGKPYEQY
len: 12
v_gene: TRBV5-4

CDR3aa: SSSLAGQGATNEKLF
len: 15
v_gene: TRBV7-9